The present TCR beta chain was sequenced within a study of shared clonotypes between healthy human individuals. General study results and limits: Rarefaction exposed incomplete sorted-subset sequencing despite large depth.

Trimming cost V 1 base and J 2 bases, with 14 bases left between them. CDR1 and CDR2 (germline): SGHDT, YYEEEE. This CDR3 has 16 residues. As to this clone: Its matching antigen is unknown.

Cells designated naive CD8 were CD45RO-negative and were positively selected for CCR7, with terminally differentiated effector memory CD45RA+ cells excluded. The assay was immunoSEQ multiplex PCR, and TCRdb's table has in-frame clones only and misses some. Of some 1,900,000 clones in the sample, approximately 94% are singletons; the top ten hold roughly 1%. The material sequenced was naive CD8+ T cells sorted from blood. This clonotype was obtained from a man between 18 and 35 years old in good health. The chain employs TRBV5-6 and TRBJ2-3; D gene ambiguous. The DNA of the CDR3 is TGTGCCAGCAGCTTGCTCTTGGCGAGTAACACAGATACGCAGTATTTT. This translates into CASSLLLASNTDTQYF.